A selection of T cell receptor beta chains follows, all from one sample in a study of blood T cells in healthy people across ages. TCRdb passed the 5' RACE reads through MiXCR, listing each CDR3 protein once. The profile shows about 840,000 distinct CDR3 sequences, about 27% of them singletons. This same sample was also taken into another study, of T cells of mothers and their children.

Sequenced sample: blood. These receptors were obtained from a woman in her forties in good health. Each CDR3 is given with its conserved first and last residue. The D gene is left open where the match is weak. Rows may omit the clone size; those that give it use once, few, many or a size class.

cdr3_nt	cdr3_aa	j_call	d_call	clone_size	v_call
TGTGCCAGCAGTTTACCCAACTTGAACACCGGGGAGCTGTTTTTT	CASSLPNLNTGELFF	TRBJ2-2	NA	many	TRBV28
TGCAGTGCTAGAGATGAGGGGATCTCCTACGAGCAGTACTTC	CSARDEGISYEQYF	TRBJ2-7	NA	NA	TRBV20-1
TGCGCCGGCAGCCAAGAAGGGGAAGGAATAAACCTCTACAATGAGCAGTTCTTC	CAGSQEGEGINLYNEQFF	TRBJ2-1	NA	NA	TRBV4-1
TGCAGCGTCGTAAAGGAACAGGGGTCTTTCTATGGCTACACCTTC	CSVVKEQGSFYGYTF	TRBJ1-2	TRBD1	many	TRBV29-1
TGTGCCAGCAGTTTAGGGAGCGGGGGGCAATCCTACGAGCAGTACTTC	CASSLGSGGQSYEQYF	TRBJ2-7	TRBD2	many	TRBV12-3/TRBV12-4
TGTGCCAGCAGCGTAGGGTCAGGGGGCTACAATGAGCAGTTCTTC	CASSVGSGGYNEQFF	TRBJ2-1	TRBD1	many	TRBV9
TGTGCCAGCAGCCCATCCGGGCCCTTGGAGGGTGAGCAGTTCTTC	CASSPSGPLEGEQFF	TRBJ2-1	NA	few	TRBV7-9
TGCAGTGCTTACAGGCCCCGGGGGAGCACAGATACGCAGTATTTT	CSAYRPRGSTDTQYF	TRBJ2-3	NA	few	TRBV20-1
TGTGCCAGCAGTCCGGACACGGGACGGAGGGACACAGATACGCAGTATTTT	CASSPDTGRRDTDTQYF	TRBJ2-3	NA	NA	TRBV27
TGTGCCAGCAGCTTAGATAGCAGGGCCAATTCACCCCTCCACTTT	CASSLDSRANSPLHF	TRBJ1-6	NA	few	TRBV7-8
TGTGCCAGCAGCTTATTTAGGGGGCTGGAGACCCAGTACTTC	CASSLFRGLETQYF	TRBJ2-5	TRBD1	NA	TRBV7-2
TGCGCCAGCAGCTTGGAAGGGGACAGTTGCAATGAGCAGTTCTTC	CASSLEGDSCNEQFF	TRBJ2-1	TRBD1	NA	TRBV5-1
TGTGCCAGCAGTTTAGTAGAGATATGGGGGAAGACTAATGAAAAACTGTTTTTT	CASSLVEIWGKTNEKLFF	TRBJ1-4	NA	few	TRBV28
TGTGCCATCAGGGGACAGGGTGAGGGCACTGAAGCTTTCTTT	CAIRGQGEGTEAFF	TRBJ1-1	TRBD1	NA	TRBV10-3
TGCGCCAGCAGCTTGGGCGCGTCGATGAACACTGAAGCTTTCTTT	CASSLGASMNTEAFF	TRBJ1-1	NA	NA	TRBV5-1
TGTGCCAGCGGTTTGAGGGGCGCGGGACAGGGGTCGAGCGAGCAGTACTTC	CASGLRGAGQGSSEQYF	TRBJ2-7	TRBD1	many	TRBV12-3/TRBV12-4
TGCGCCAGCAGCCAAGACCAGAGAGGGACTAGCAGGGATGAGCAGTTCTTC	CASSQDQRGTSRDEQFF	TRBJ2-1	TRBD2	NA	TRBV4-3
TGCGGTAAGGGCGGGACTTCCGCAGATACGCAGTATTTT	CGKGGTSADTQYF	TRBJ2-3	NA	NA	TRBV20-1
TGTGCCACCAGTGACCCCGGACTAGCGGGGGTTGCAGATACGCAGTATTTT	CATSDPGLAGVADTQYF	TRBJ2-3	TRBD2	NA	TRBV24-1
TGTGCCAGTACCCAGGGGGACTATGGCTACACCTTC	CASTQGDYGYTF	TRBJ1-2	TRBD1	NA	TRBV19
TGTGCCAGCGGGAGGAGTGGGGCCAACGTCCTGACTTTC	CASGRSGANVLTF	TRBJ2-6	NA	many	TRBV3-1
TGCGCCAGCCAAACACAGAGCGAAGAGACCCAGTACTTC	CASQTQSEETQYF	TRBJ2-5	NA	many	TRBV5-1
TGTGCCAGCAGCAAGGAAGGGGCCCCCTATGGCTACACCTTC	CASSKEGAPYGYTF	TRBJ1-2	NA	many	TRBV21-1
TGCAGCGTTGGTATGCAGGGGAACACTGAAGCTTTCTTT	CSVGMQGNTEAFF	TRBJ1-1	NA	NA	TRBV29-1
TGCGCCAGCAGCTCACTCGATACGGCTGGTACGCAGTATTTT	CASSSLDTAGTQYF	TRBJ2-3	NA	few	TRBV5-1
TGTGCCAGCAGCTTGAGCGGGGGGGCCGGTAATGAGCAGTTCTTC	CASSLSGGAGNEQFF	TRBJ2-1	TRBD2	many	TRBV12-3/TRBV12-4
TGCAGCGTTGAAGTAGGAGGGCTTGCTGGGGCCAACGCCCGGACTTTC	CSVEVGGLAGANARTF	TRBJ2-6	NA	NA	TRBV29-1
TGTGCCAGCAGTTTTAACAGAGGAGCCGAGCAGTACTTC	CASSFNRGAEQYF	TRBJ2-7	NA	NA	TRBV12-3/TRBV12-4
TGTGCCACGGTGAAAGATATGGGATTTTATGGCTACACCTTC	CATVKDMGFYGYTF	TRBJ1-2	NA	many	TRBV7-2
TGCGCCAGCAACTTACCTCTAGCGGGGGGCACAGATACGCAGTATTTT	CASNLPLAGGTDTQYF	TRBJ2-3	TRBD2	NA	TRBV5-1
TGTGCCAGTAACGGGGGGGGGAACCAGCCCCAGCATTTT	CASNGGGNQPQHF	TRBJ1-5	NA	NA	TRBV12-3/TRBV12-4
TGTGCCAGCAGAGGACTTATCAATGAGCAGTTCTTC	CASRGLINEQFF	TRBJ2-1	NA	NA	TRBV27
TGTGCCAGCAGCGGAGGGGTCGACTATGGCTACACCTTC	CASSGGVDYGYTF	TRBJ1-2	NA	many	TRBV28
TGTGCCAGCAGTGCGGACAAGGGTGGATATGGCTACACCTTC	CASSADKGGYGYTF	TRBJ1-2	NA	NA	TRBV2
TGTGCCAGCATCCCGGGACAGGGTCTAACGGCCCAGTACTTC	CASIPGQGLTAQYF	TRBJ2-5	TRBD1	many	TRBV12-3/TRBV12-4
TGCAGCGTTGCACACTTGAACACTGAAGCTTTCTTT	CSVAHLNTEAFF	TRBJ1-1	NA	NA	TRBV29-1
TGTGCCGGCAGTCGGGACGGACGAGATACGCAGTATTTT	CAGSRDGRDTQYF	TRBJ2-3	NA	NA	TRBV7-2
TGTGCCAGCAGTTCGGGGAACCACAACTACGAGCAGTACTTC	CASSSGNHNYEQYF	TRBJ2-7	NA	many	TRBV28
TGTGCCAGCAGTTTTCGGAATCTGGGCGAGCAGTACTTC	CASSFRNLGEQYF	TRBJ2-7	NA	few	TRBV12-3/TRBV12-4
TGTGCCAGTAGTATCGCCGGGGAGAACATTCAGTACTTC	CASSIAGENIQYF	TRBJ2-4	NA	NA	TRBV19
TGCAGTGCTAGCGGGACAGCATACTCCTACGAGCAGTACTTC	CSASGTAYSYEQYF	TRBJ2-7	TRBD1	NA	TRBV20-1
TGTGCCAGCAGATTCTCCAACACTGAAGCTTTCTTT	CASRFSNTEAFF	TRBJ1-1	NA	NA	TRBV7-2
TGTACCAGCAGCTTAGGGAGGACAGTGAGCTCCTACGAGCAGTTCTTC	CTSSLGRTVSSYEQFF	TRBJ2-1	NA	NA	TRBV7-2
TGTGCCATCAGTAGACTAGCGGGAGACACAGATACGCAGTATTTT	CAISRLAGDTDTQYF	TRBJ2-3	TRBD2	few	TRBV10-3
TGCAGTGCTAGACAGGGTTCGGGCTATGGCTACACCTTC	CSARQGSGYGYTF	TRBJ1-2	NA	many	TRBV20-1
TGTGCCAGCAGAATGTGGGACGGCATCAATGAGCAGTTCTTC	CASRMWDGINEQFF	TRBJ2-1	NA	NA	TRBV5-6
TGTGCCAGCAGCAGGAACAGCGGGGCCCGGGAGACCCAGTACTTC	CASSRNSGARETQYF	TRBJ2-5	TRBD2	NA	TRBV3-1